Sequencing of this T cell receptor (beta chain) was carried out in a study of T-cell memory formation after mild COVID-19. General study results and limits: CD4+ contracting clones were found mainly in CM and EM, and CD8+ ones in EMRA. Prior to infection, memory already included some responding clones, suggesting cross-reactive memory joined.

TCRdb analysed the 5' RACE reads with MiXCR anew, one entry per CDR3 protein. The sample contains about 47,000 distinct CDR3 sequences, roughly 9% of which appear only once. Trimming took off 5 bases at V and 3 bases at J, with 10 bases between the two ends. The CDR3 has 12 amino acids. The germline CDR1 and CDR2 sequences are DFQATT and SNEGSKA (reference sequence). Of note for this clonotype: Its antigen is unknown.

V and J are TRBV20-1 and TRBJ1-2; weak D call: TRBD1 (6 bases). Sequenced: PBMCs or a T cell subset sorted from them (not recorded which). The clonotype comes from an adult woman who had mild COVID-19 (a few samples of this study predate the infection). Cell type and time point are not known. The CDR3, as DNA: TGCAGTGCTGTTACAGGGTACTATGGCTACACCTTC. Translated: CSAVTGYYGYTF.